This TCR beta chain originates from a study of glioma-infiltrating T cells after dendritic cell vaccination. Method: immunoSEQ multiplex PCR; TCRdb's copy keeps in-frame clones and lacks some. The top ten clones hold 2.5% to 3% of a sample with about 95,000 clones, over 65% of them seen once. This CDR3 is built from 14 residues. V lost 4 bases and J lost 4, with 16 bases in between. Germline lookup yields CDR1 SQVTM and CDR2 ANQGSEA. Fresh-frozen tumor tissue and more than two years of survival data were available for all. The rearrangement links TRBV29-1 to TRBJ1-1; perhaps TRBD1 as D (5 bases). This TCR was recovered from a human donor with glioblastoma. Sequencing used blood, obtained before dendritic cell vaccination. The CDR3, as DNA: TGCAGCGTTGTCAAACAGGTCCAGGGCACTGAAGCTTTCTTT. It yields the protein CSVVKQVQGTEAFF. The full variable domain, with the rest looked up from reference TRBV29-1 and TRBJ1-1, is SAVISQKPSRDICQRGTSLTIQCQVDSQVTMMFWYRQQPGQSLTLIATANQGSEATYESGFVIDKFPISRPNLTFSTLTVSNMSPEDSSIYLCSVVKQVQGTEAFFGQGTRLTVV.